The 31 T cell receptor beta chains below were found in one sample sequenced in a study of blood T cell repertoires in COVID-19. Measured with immunoSEQ multiplex PCR; TCRdb has only the in-frame clones, and not every one. The table lists 72,000 or so clones, approximately 90% of them singletons. The sample consisted of peripheral blood. All receptors come from a woman older than 75 with acute or convalescent COVID-19.

Only a few counts were recorded for this clone. The chain uses TRBV18 and TRBJ2-3; 12 bases match TRBD2. After removal of 6 bases from V and 2 bases from J, the junction contained 6 bases not matched to a gene. CDR3 length: 16 amino acids. Germline CDR1 is KGHSH and CDR2 is LQKENI. The CDR3 DNA reads TGTGCCAGCTCGGCTACTAGCGGGGGGACCACAGATACGCAGTATTTT. Its protein is CASSATSGGTTDTQYF.

The V and J genes are TRBV6-9 and TRBJ2-7, with 13 bases identical to TRBD2. V dropped 11 bases and J dropped 4; count of bases not matched to a gene: 14. Germline CDR1 is MNHGY and CDR2 is SVAAGI. The CDR3 contains 16 residues. The CDR3 sequence is CACRGTSGKRWYEQYF. As DNA, the CDR3 is TGTGCCTGCCGGGGGACTAGCGGGAAAAGGTGGTACGAGCAGTACTTC.

The chain uses TRBV18 and TRBJ2-3; 8 bases align to TRBD1. The germline V gene has CDR1 KGHSH and CDR2 LQKENI. This CDR3 spans 15 amino acids. Germline trimming cut 3 bases from V and 2 bases from J; bases unmatched to any gene: 4. The CDR3 sequence: CASSPQGAATDTQYF. In DNA, the CDR3 is TGTGCCAGCTCACCTCAGGGGGCTGCCACAGATACGCAGTATTTT.

The chain uses TRBV19 and TRBJ1-2; a possible D gene is TRBD1 (6 bases). V was pared by 7 bases and J by 6 bases, with 15 bases between. Germline CDR1 is LNHDA and CDR2 is SQIVND (reference sequence). The CDR3 covers 13 residues. This CDR3 reads CASIPGHGNGYTF. The DNA for the CDR3 is TGTGCCAGTATTCCGGGACACGGGAATGGCTACACCTTC.

The chain recombines TRBV7-8 with TRBJ1-6, with unresolved D. The CDR3 has 18 residues. Trimming pared 6 bases from V and 0 bases from J, leaving 18 bases between. Germline CDR1 is SGHVS and CDR2 is FQNEAQ. The CDR3, as DNA: TGTGCCAGCAGATTAAGGGAGTTGGGGAGCTCCTATAATTCACCCCTCCACTTT. The encoded protein is CASRLRELGSSYNSPLHF.

The chain has TRBV6-5 and TRBJ2-7, with 10 nucleotides matching TRBD1. The junction had 7 bases not matched to a gene; V was cut back by 6 bases and J by 5 bases. The CDR3 has 14 amino acids. The germline gives CDR1 MNHEY, CDR2 SVGAGI. The CDR3 protein is CASSPGQGFHEQYF. The CDR3 DNA follows: TGTGCCAGCAGCCCGGGACAGGGGTTCCACGAGCAGTACTTC.

The chain combines TRBV7-6 with TRBJ2-1; possibly TRBD2 for D (6 bases). The V end lost 1 base, the J end lost 8 bases, and 12 bases lay between the germline ends. Per germline, CDR1 SGHVS and CDR2 FNYEAQ. The CDR3 runs 14 residues. DNA for the CDR3: TGTGCCAGCAGCTTAGACACGGGGGAGCATGAGCAGTTCTTC. Translated: CASSLDTGEHEQFF.

J is TRBJ1-5 and V is TRBV19, with TRBD1 matching over 7 bases. The germline V gene encodes CDR1 LNHDA and CDR2 SQIVND (reference sequence). This CDR3 is 14 amino acids long. Trimming cost V 5 bases and J 6 bases; bases outside gene matches: 7. CDR3 loop: CASSSQGVSQPQHF. In DNA form, the CDR3 reads TGTGCCAGTAGTTCTCAGGGGGTGAGTCAGCCCCAGCATTTT.

This clone was detected once. The V gene is TRBV10-3, the J gene TRBJ2-5; a weak D match, TRBD1 (6 bases). V was pared by 8 bases and J by 3 bases, with 13 bases between. Per germline, CDR1 ENHRY and CDR2 SYGVKD. The CDR3 length is 13 residues. CDR3 sequence reads: CAIGGGGKETQYF. The DNA of the CDR3 is TGTGCCATCGGGGGTGGGGGCAAAGAGACCCAGTACTTC.

This clone was observed a few times. CDR3 nucleotide sequence: TGCAGCGCTACTAGCGGGATGCCCTACAATGAGCAGTTCTTC. Translation gives CSATSGMPYNEQFF. The V call is TRBV29-1, the J call TRBJ2-1, with TRBD2 matching over 10 bases. This CDR3 is built from 14 residues. Germline loops: CDR1 SQVTM, CDR2 ANQGSEA. Unmatched junction bases numbered 5, after V lost 7 bases and J lost 2 bases.

The chain carries TRBV4-2 and TRBJ1-1; 10 bases align to TRBD1. Germline V gene data show CDR1 as LGHNA and CDR2 as YNFKEQ. V was pared by 6 bases and J by 4 bases, with 14 bases of the junction left unmatched. The CDR3 consists of 17 residues. DNA for the CDR3: TGTGCCAGCAGACAGGCAAATCGACAGGGGGCAAGCACTGAAGCTTTCTTT. Translation: CASRQANRQGASTEAFF.

The V call is TRBV20-1, the J call TRBJ2-1; the D gene is possibly TRBD2 (6 bases). V shed 5 bases and J shed 9 bases, with 11 bases lying between them. CDR1 is DFQATT and CDR2 is SNEGSKA in the germline V gene (reference sequence). The CDR3 sequence is 11 residues long. The CDR3 loop is CSAPSVGEQFF. The CDR3 region has the DNA TGCAGTGCTCCTAGCGTGGGTGAGCAGTTCTTC.

The chain employs TRBV9 and TRBJ2-3, with TRBD2 as a possible D gene (6 bases). The CDR3 is made up of 14 amino acids. Deletions cut 0 bases from V and 6 bases from J, with 11 bases between. CDR1 is SGDLS and CDR2 is YYNGEE in the germline V gene. CDR3 residues: CASSVVPLADTQYF. For the CDR3, the DNA is TGTGCCAGCAGCGTAGTCCCCCTAGCGGATACGCAGTATTTT.

The chain employs TRBV3-1 (or the pseudogene TRBV3-2) and TRBJ1-3; D remains unclear. The CDR3 is made up of 15 amino acids. Trimming left V 1 base short and J 1 base short, with 8 bases between. Germline CDR1 and CDR2: LGHDT and YNNKEL (reference sequence). CDR3 protein: CASSQGGTSGNTIYF. Written as DNA, the CDR3 is TGTGCCAGCAGCCAAGGAGGCACTTCTGGAAACACCATATATTTT.

The chain links TRBV2 to TRBJ2-2; 9 bases align to TRBD1. Trimming removed 6 bases from V and 6 bases from J; junction bases left unmatched: 2. Germline CDR1 SNHLY, CDR2 FYNNEI. The CDR3 sequence is 13 residues long. This chain's CDR3 is CASRGTGSGELFF. DNA for the CDR3: TGTGCCAGCAGGGGGACAGGGTCCGGGGAGCTGTTTTTT.

V usage is TRBV11-2 and J usage is TRBJ1-2; TRBD1 matches 7 bases. In germline, CDR1 is SGHAT, CDR2 FQNNGV. The CDR3 has 16 amino acids. J gave up 5 bases and V 4 bases, and 13 bases lay outside the gene matches. CDR3 sequence (DNA): TGTGCCAGCAGCTGGACACAGGGGAATAGGGGTTATGGCTACACCTTC. Protein: CASSWTQGNRGYGYTF.

This chain uses TRBV19 with TRBJ2-2; 7 positions match TRBD2. CDR1 LNHDA and CDR2 SQIVND come from the germline V gene (reference sequence). The CDR3 has 16 amino acids. After removal of 3 bases from V and 7 bases from J, the junction contained 11 bases not matched to a gene. The CDR3 reads CASSIRWASGGGELFF. DNA of the CDR3: TGTGCCAGTAGTATCCGGTGGGCTAGCGGCGGCGGGGAGCTGTTTTTT.

The chain uses TRBV5-1 and TRBJ1-1, with D perhaps matching TRBD1 (5 bases). The CDR3 has 15 residues. Germline assignment: CDR1 SGHRS and CDR2 YFSETQ. Between the trimmed V and J ends, which lost 0 bases and 1 base, there was a span of 10 bases. The CDR3 loop reads CASSLASGQNTEAFF. For the CDR3, the DNA is TGCGCCAGCAGCTTGGCTTCAGGACAGAACACTGAAGCTTTCTTT. Drawing the rest from reference TRBV5-1 and TRBJ1-1, the complete variable domain is KAGVTQTPRYLIKTRGQQVTLSCSPISGHRSVSWYQQTPGQGLQFLFEYFSETQRNKGNFPGRFSGRQFSNSRSEMNVSTLELGDSALYLCASSLASGQNTEAFFGQGTRLTVV.

Only a few counts were recorded for this clone. The genes are TRBV7-3 and TRBJ2-1; maybe TRBD1 (5 bases). The CDR3 extends over 17 amino acids. The V gene's germline CDR1 is SGHTA and CDR2 FQGTGA. Trimming stripped 3 bases from V and 5 bases from J, with 20 bases between. The CDR3 nucleotides are TGTGCCAGCAGCTTGATTCCAGGACATTCGTCTAACAATGAGCAGTTCTTC. Amino acid sequence: CASSLIPGHSSNNEQFF.

This chain links TRBV19 with TRBJ1-3; D is unclear. Germline CDR1 reads LNHDA; CDR2 reads SQIVND (reference sequence). The CDR3 length is 12 residues. The germline V and J ends were trimmed by 7 bases and 2 bases, with 6 bases remaining between them. CDR3 in DNA: TGTGCCAGTAACCAGGCTGGAAACACCATATATTTT. Its translation is CASNQAGNTIYF.

The chain couples TRBV19 to TRBJ2-2; D might be TRBD1 (6 bases). Germline V gives CDR1 LNHDA, CDR2 SQIVND (reference sequence). The ends were cut back, 3 bases at V and 4 bases at J, with 12 bases in the middle. The CDR3 extends over 15 amino acids. CDR3 amino acids: CASSIRQGSTGELFF. As DNA, the CDR3 is TGTGCCAGTAGTATTAGGCAGGGGAGCACCGGGGAGCTGTTTTTT.

The chain is built from TRBV4-3 and TRBJ1-2; TRBD1 might be the D (5 bases). This CDR3 contains 12 residues. Germline V lookup: CDR1 LGHNA, CDR2 YSLEER. V was trimmed by 2 bases and J by 5 bases, leaving 6 bases between them. CDR3 residues: CASSQQGYGYTF. Written as DNA, the CDR3 is TGCGCCAGCAGCCAACAGGGATATGGCTACACCTTC.

The chain recombines TRBV7-2 with TRBJ1-2; TRBD1 agrees at 7 bases. Germline loops: CDR1 SGHTA, CDR2 FQGNSA. This CDR3 spans 13 amino acids. After removal of 5 bases from V and 8 bases from J, the junction contained 8 bases not matched to a gene. The chain's CDR3 is CASSGQVGGGYTF. The CDR3 DNA is TGTGCCAGCAGCGGACAGGTTGGGGGCGGCTACACCTTC.

This sequence joins TRBV5-1 and TRBJ2-3, with TRBD2 as a possible D gene (7 bases). The CDR3 runs to 16 residues. The ends were cut back, 3 bases at V and 2 bases at J, with 16 bases in the middle. CDR1 is SGHRS and CDR2 is YFSETQ in the germline V gene. The CDR3 loop reads CASSSRRGGDTDTQYF. CDR3 coding DNA: TGCGCCAGCAGCTCCCGTCGAGGGGGGGACACAGATACGCAGTATTTT.

This clone was recorded a few times. The chain employs TRBV4-3 and TRBJ1-6, with D perhaps matching TRBD1 (6 bases). The CDR3 is 14 residues long. V shed 1 base and J shed 9 bases, with 10 bases lying between them. CDR1 and CDR2 (germline): LGHNA, YSLEER. This CDR3 is CASSQGGQFSPLHF. CDR3 coding DNA: TGCGCCAGCAGCCAAGGTGGACAGTTTTCACCCCTCCACTTT.

The chain employs TRBV6-1 and TRBJ1-2; D is unresolved. Per the germline V gene, CDR1 is MNHNS and CDR2 is SASEGT. Trimming left V 1 base short and J 5 bases short, with 11 bases between. The CDR3 extends over 14 amino acids. The CDR3 sequence: CASSEVQERYGYTF. DNA of the CDR3: TGTGCCAGCAGTGAAGTTCAGGAACGGTATGGCTACACCTTC.

J is TRBJ1-1 and V is TRBV27; 7 positions agree with TRBD1. This CDR3 has 15 residues. Germline CDR1 reads MNHEY; CDR2 reads SMNVEV (reference sequence). V shed 5 bases, J shed 4 bases, and the junction held 10 bases outside the gene matches. This CDR3 is CASSLSTGWATEAFF. The CDR3 region has the DNA TGTGCCAGCAGTCTCTCGACAGGGTGGGCCACTGAAGCTTTCTTT.

J is TRBJ2-1 and V is TRBV4-1; tentatively, D is TRBD2 (7 bases). CDR1 is MGHRA and CDR2 is YSYEKL in the germline V gene. The CDR3 extends over 16 amino acids. Trimming removed 4 bases at V and 2 bases at J, with 15 bases between. The CDR3 protein is CASSLPRGGPYNEQFF. The CDR3 coding sequence is TGCGCCAGCAGCCTCCCTAGGGGGGGGCCCTACAATGAGCAGTTCTTC.

The J gene is TRBJ2-5, the V gene TRBV7-2; the match to TRBD2 covers 8 bases. Germline V gene lookup returns CDR1 SGHTA and CDR2 FQGNSA. Unmatched junction bases numbered 2, after V lost 3 bases and J lost 2 bases. The CDR3 runs to 14 residues. CDR3 loop: CASSFSGIQETQYF. For the CDR3, the DNA is TGTGCCAGCAGCTTTAGCGGGATTCAAGAGACCCAGTACTTC.

This clone was seen only once. This chain joins TRBV11-2 and TRBJ2-7; perhaps TRBD1 as D (5 bases). V shed 1 base and J shed 3 bases, with 13 bases lying between them. The CDR3 is 15 amino acids. Germline V lookup: CDR1 SGHAT, CDR2 FQNNGV. CDR3 loop: CASSLGPGLVYEQYF. CDR3 sequence (DNA): TGTGCCAGCAGCTTAGGGCCAGGGTTGGTCTACGAGCAGTACTTC. The full variable domain, completed using reference TRBV11-2 and TRBJ2-7, is EAGVAQSPRYKIIEKRQSVAFWCNPISGHATLYWYQQILGQGPKLLIQFQNNGVVDDSQLPKDRFSAERLKGVDSTLKIQPAKLEDSAVYLCASSLGPGLVYEQYFGPGTRLTVT.

The V gene is TRBV9, the J gene TRBJ2-2; tentative D call: TRBD2 (5 bases). Trimming left V 0 bases short and J 1 base short, with 7 bases between. CDR3 length equals 15 residues. The germline V gene has CDR1 SGDLS and CDR2 YYNGEE. The CDR3 sequence: CASSVGTLNTGELFF. In nucleotides, the CDR3 is TGTGCCAGCAGCGTAGGGACTCTGAACACCGGGGAGCTGTTTTTT.